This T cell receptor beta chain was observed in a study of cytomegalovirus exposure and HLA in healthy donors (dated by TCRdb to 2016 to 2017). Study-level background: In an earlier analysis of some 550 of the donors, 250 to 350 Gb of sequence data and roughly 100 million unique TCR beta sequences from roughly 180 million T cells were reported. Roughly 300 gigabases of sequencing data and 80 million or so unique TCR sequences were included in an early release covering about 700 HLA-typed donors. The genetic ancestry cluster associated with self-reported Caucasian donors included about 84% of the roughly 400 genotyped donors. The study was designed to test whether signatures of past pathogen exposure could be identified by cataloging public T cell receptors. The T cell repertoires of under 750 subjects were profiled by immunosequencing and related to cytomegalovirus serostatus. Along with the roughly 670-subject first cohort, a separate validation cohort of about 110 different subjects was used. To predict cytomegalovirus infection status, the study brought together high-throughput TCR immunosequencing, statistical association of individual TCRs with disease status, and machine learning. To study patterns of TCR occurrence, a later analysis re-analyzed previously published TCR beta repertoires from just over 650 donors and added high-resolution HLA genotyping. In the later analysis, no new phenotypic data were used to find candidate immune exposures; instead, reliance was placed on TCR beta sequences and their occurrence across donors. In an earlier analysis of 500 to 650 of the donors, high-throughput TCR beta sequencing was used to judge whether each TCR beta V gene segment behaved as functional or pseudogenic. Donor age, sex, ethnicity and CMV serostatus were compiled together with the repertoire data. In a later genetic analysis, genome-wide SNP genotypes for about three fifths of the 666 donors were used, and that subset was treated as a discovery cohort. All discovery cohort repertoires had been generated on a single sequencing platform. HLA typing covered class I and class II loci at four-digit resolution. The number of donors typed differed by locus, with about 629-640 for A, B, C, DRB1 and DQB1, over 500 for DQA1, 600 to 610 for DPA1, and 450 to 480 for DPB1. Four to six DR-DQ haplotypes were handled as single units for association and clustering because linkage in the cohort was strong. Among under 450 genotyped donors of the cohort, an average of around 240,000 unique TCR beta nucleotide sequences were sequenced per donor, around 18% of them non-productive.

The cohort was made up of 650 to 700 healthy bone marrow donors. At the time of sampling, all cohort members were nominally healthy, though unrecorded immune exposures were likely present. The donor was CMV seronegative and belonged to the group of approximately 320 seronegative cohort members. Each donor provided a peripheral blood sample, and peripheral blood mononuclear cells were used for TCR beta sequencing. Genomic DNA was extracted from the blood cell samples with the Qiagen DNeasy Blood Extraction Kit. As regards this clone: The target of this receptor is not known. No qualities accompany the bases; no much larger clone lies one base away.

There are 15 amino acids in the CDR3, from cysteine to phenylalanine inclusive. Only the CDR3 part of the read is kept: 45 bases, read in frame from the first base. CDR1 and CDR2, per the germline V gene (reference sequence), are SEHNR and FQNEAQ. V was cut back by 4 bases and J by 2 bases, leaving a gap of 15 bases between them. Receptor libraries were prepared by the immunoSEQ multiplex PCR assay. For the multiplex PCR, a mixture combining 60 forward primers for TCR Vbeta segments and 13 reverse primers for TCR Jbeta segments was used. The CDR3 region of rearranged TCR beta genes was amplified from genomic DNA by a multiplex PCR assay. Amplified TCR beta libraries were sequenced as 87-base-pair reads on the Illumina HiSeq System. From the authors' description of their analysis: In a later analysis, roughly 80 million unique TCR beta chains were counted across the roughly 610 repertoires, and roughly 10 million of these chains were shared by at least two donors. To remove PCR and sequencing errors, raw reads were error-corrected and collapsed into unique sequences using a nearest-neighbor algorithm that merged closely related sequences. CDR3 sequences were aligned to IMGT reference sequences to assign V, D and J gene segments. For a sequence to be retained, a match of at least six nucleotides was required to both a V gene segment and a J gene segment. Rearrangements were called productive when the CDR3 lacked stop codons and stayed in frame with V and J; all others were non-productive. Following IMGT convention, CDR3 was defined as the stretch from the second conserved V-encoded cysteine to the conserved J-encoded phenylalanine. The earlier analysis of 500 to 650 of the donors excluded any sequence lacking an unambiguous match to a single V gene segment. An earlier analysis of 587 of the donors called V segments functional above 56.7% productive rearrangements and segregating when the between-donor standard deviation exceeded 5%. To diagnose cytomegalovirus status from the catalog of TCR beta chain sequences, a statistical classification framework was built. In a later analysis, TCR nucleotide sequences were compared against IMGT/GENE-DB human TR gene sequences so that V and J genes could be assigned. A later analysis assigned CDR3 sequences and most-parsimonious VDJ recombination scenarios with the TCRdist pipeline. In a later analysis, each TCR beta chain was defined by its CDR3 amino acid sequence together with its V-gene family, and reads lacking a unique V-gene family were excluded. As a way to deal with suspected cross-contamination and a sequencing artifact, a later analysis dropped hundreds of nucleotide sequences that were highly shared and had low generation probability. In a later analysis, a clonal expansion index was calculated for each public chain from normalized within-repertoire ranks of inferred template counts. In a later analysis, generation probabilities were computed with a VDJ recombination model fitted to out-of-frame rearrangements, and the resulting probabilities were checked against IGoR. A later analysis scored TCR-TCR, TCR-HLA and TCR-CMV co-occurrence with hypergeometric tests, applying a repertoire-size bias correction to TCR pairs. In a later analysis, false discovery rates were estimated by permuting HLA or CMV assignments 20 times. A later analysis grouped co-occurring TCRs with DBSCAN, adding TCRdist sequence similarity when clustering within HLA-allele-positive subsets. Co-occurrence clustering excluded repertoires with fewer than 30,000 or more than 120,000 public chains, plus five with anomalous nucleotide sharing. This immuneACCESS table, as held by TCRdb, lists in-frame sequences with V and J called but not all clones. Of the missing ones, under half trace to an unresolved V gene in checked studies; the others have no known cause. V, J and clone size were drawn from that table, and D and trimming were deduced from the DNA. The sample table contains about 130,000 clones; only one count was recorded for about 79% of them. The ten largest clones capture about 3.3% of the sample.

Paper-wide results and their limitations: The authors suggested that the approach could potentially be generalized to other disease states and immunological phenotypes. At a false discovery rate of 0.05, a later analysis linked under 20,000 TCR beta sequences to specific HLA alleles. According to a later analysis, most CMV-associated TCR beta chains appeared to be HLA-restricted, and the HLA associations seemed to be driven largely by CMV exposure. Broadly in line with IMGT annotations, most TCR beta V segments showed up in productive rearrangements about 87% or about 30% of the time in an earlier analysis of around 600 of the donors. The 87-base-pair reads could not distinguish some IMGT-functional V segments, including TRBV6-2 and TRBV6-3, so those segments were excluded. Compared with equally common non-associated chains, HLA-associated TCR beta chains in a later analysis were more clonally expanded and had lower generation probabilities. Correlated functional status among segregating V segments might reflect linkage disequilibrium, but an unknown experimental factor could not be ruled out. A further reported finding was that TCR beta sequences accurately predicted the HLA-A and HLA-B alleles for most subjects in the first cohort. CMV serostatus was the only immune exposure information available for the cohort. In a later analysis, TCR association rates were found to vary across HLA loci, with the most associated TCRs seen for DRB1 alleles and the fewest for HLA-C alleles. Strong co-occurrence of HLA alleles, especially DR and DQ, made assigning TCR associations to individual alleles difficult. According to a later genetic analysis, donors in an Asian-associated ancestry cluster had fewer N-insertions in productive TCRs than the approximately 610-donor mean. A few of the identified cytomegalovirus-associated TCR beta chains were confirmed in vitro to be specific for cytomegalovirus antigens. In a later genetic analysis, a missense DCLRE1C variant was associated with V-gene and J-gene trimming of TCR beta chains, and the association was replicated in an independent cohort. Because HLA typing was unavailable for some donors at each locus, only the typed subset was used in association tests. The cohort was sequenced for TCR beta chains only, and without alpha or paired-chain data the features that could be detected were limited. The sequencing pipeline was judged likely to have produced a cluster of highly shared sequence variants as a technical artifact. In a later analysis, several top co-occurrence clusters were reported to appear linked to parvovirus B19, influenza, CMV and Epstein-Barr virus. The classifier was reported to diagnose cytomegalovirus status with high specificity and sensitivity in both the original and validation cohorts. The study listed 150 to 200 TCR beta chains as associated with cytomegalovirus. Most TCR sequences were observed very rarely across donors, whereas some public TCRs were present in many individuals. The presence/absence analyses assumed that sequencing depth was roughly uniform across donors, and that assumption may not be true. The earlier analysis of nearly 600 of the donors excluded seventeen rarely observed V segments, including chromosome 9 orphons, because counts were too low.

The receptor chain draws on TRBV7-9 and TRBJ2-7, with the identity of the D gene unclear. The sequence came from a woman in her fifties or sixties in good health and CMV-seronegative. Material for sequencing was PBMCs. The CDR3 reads CASSSLVGDTYEQYF. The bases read TGTGCCAGCAGCTCCCTCGTAGGTGACACCTACGAGCAGTACTTC. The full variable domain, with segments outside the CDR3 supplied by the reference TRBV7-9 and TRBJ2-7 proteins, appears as DTGVSQNPRHKITKRGQNVTFRCDPISEHNRLYWYRQTLGQGPEFLTYFQNEAQLEKSRLLSDRFSAERPKGSFSTLEIQRTEQGDSAMYLCASSSLVGDTYEQYFGPGTRLTVT.